These 9 T cell receptor beta chains came from one sample sequenced in a study of T cells in Graves' hyperthyroidism and ophthalmopathy. Amplified TCR beta CDR3 regions derived from RNA transcripts. HTBI primers were the set used in a first-round RT-PCR of the TCR CDR3. TCRdb ran MiXCR on the multiplex PCR reads and lists one entry per CDR3 protein. This sample has approximately 510,000 distinct CDR3 sequences, with approximately 48% found just once. The sequenced material came from peripheral blood or thyroid tissue (not recorded which). The receptors shown here come from an adult woman with Graves' disease, either hyperthyroidism or ophthalmopathy (not recorded which).

This clonotype was seen just once. V usage is TRBV20-1 and J usage is TRBJ2-7; D call uncertain. Germline CDR1 reads DFQATT; CDR2 reads SNEGSKA (reference sequence). The CDR3 loop spans 14 amino acids. V was pared by 1 base and J by 1 base, with 11 bases between. DNA of the CDR3: TGCAGTGCTAGAGCGAGGTTATCTTCCTACGAGCAGTACTTC. It is translated as CSARARLSSYEQYF.

Note on this clonotype: One junction end disagrees with the germline gene, perhaps due to a read error. This rearrangement joins TRBV24-1 to TRBJ2-5, with D uncertain. CDR1 is KGHDR, CDR2 SFDVKD, per germline. There are 14 residues in the CDR3. The CDR3 DNA reads TGTGCCAGCAGTTTATTCGGGCAGCAAGAGACCCAGTACTTC. It is translated as CASSLFGQQETQYF.

The chain has TRBV9 and TRBJ2-5, with 11 bases matching TRBD1. Germline CDR1 is SGDLS and CDR2 is YYNGEE. Trimming at V came to 3 bases and at J to 9 bases, leaving 7 bases not matched to a gene. The CDR3 totals 14 residues. CDR3: CASSAVDRGQPQYF. The CDR3 bases are TGTGCCAGCAGCGCTGTGGACAGGGGGCAGCCCCAGTACTTC.

Ten or more counts support this clonotype. The J gene is TRBJ2-7, the V gene TRBV4-3, with TRBD2 identical over 8 bases. The CDR3 runs to 14 residues. Germline CDR1 and CDR2: LGHNA and YSLEER. Trimming cost V 4 bases and J 3 bases; bases outside gene matches: 5. The CDR3 reads CASSPGGGNYEQYF. The CDR3, as DNA: TGCGCCAGCAGCCCCGGCGGGGGGAACTACGAGCAGTACTTC.

This clonotype was seen at least ten times. This chain connects TRBV29-1 to TRBJ2-2; the match to TRBD2 covers 8 bases. J was trimmed by 5 bases and V by 4 bases; bases with no gene match: 6. CDR3 length equals 14 residues. The V gene's germline CDR1 is SQVTM and CDR2 ANQGSEA. In nucleotides, the CDR3 is TGCAGCGTTGGGCTAGCGGGTGTAACCGGGGAGCTGTTTTTT. Encoded protein: CSVGLAGVTGELFF.

The V and J genes are TRBV7-8 and TRBJ1-5, with TRBD1 as a possible D gene (5 bases). V gave up 0 bases and J gave up 7 bases, with 16 bases separating them. The CDR3 totals 16 residues. CDR1 SGHVS and CDR2 FQNEAQ come from the germline V gene. CDR3: CASSLAGVGVRQPQHF. The CDR3 nucleotides read TGTGCCAGCAGCTTAGCAGGCGTAGGGGTTAGGCAGCCCCAGCATTTT.

About this clonotype itself: The limits of the CDR3 on the DNA are not certain, so only TCRdb's listed CDR3 is given. This rearrangement joins TRBV7-2 to TRBJ2-5; the DNA was not used to check the table's D call, TRBD1. CDR1 is SGHTA and CDR2 is FQGNSA in the germline V gene. The CDR3 numbers 20 amino acids, ends counted. The CDR3 here is CASSLRTGMFLTFGSGTQYF.

The genes are TRBV7-2 and TRBJ1-1; maybe TRBD1 (5 bases). CDR3 length: 14 residues. Per germline, CDR1 SGHTA and CDR2 FQGNSA. Trimming cost V 1 base and J 7 bases, with 13 bases left between them. CDR3 residues: CASSLGDRRLEAFF. The CDR3 DNA reads as TGTGCCAGCAGCTTAGGGGACCGCCGACTTGAAGCTTTCTTT.

This clonotype showed up just a few times. Just one base apart from a much larger clone, this may be a read error. The chain has TRBV2 and TRBJ2-7; 8 bases line up with TRBD1. Germline-derived CDR1 and CDR2 are SNHLY and FYNNEI. This CDR3 is 17 amino acids long. With 3 bases clipped from V and 0 bases from J, the junction kept 10 bases outside the gene matches. The CDR3 DNA is TGTGCCAGCAGTGAGGGGGTTGGACAGGGAAGCTCCTACGAGCAGTACTTC. This translates into CASSEGVGQGSSYEQYF.